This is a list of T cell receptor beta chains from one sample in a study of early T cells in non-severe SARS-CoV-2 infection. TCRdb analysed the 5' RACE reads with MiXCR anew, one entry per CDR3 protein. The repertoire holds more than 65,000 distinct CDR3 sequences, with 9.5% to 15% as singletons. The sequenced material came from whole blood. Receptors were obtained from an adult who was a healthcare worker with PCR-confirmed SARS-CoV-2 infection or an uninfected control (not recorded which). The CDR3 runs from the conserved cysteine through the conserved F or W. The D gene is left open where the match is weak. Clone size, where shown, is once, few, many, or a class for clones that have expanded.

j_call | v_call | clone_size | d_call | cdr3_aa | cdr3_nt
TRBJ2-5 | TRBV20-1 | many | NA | CSARDPLVSGETQYF | TGCAGTGCTAGAGATCCGCTAGTCAGCGGAGAGACCCAGTACTTC
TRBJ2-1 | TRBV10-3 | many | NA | CAISEGRYNEQFF | TGTGCCATCAGTGAAGGGAGATACAATGAGCAGTTCTTC
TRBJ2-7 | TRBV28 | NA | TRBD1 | CASSLEPTGSYEQYF | TGTGCCAGCAGTTTGGAACCGACAGGGTCCTACGAGCAGTACTTC
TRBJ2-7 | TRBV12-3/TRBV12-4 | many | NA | CASNPGWGPKDEQYF | TGTGCCAGCAACCCCGGTTGGGGGCCTAAGGACGAGCAGTACTTC
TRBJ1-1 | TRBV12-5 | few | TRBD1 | CASGLVHRGPPEAFF | TGTGCTAGTGGTTTGGTCCACAGGGGGCCACCTGAAGCTTTCTTT
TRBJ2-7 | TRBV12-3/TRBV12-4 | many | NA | CASSLVSLEQYF | TGTGCCAGCAGTTTAGTCTCCCTCGAGCAGTACTTC
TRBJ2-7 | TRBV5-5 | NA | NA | CASSPYGPEPGSYEQYF | TGTGCCAGCAGCCCCTACGGTCCCGAACCAGGGAGCTACGAGCAGTACTTC
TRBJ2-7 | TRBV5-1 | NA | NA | CASSLASPPPGYEQYF | TGCGCCAGCAGCTTGGCAAGCCCTCCACCAGGCTACGAGCAGTACTTC
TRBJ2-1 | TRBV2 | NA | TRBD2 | CASRLAGNNEQFF | TGTGCCAGCAGACTAGCGGGAAACAATGAGCAGTTCTTC
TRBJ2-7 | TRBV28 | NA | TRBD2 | CASSLGLAPYEQYF | TGTGCCAGCAGTTTGGGACTAGCCCCCTACGAGCAGTACTTC
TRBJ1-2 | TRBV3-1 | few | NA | CASSQDRGYGYTF | TGTGCCAGCAGCCAAGACCGGGGGTATGGCTACACCTTC
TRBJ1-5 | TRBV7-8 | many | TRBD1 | CASSLGTASNQPQHF | TGTGCCAGCAGCCTGGGGACAGCCAGCAATCAGCCCCAGCATTTT
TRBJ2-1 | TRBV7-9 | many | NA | CASSSSELRGLLREQFF | TGTGCCAGCAGCTCTAGCGAGCTCCGAGGGTTATTACGGGAGCAGTTCTTC
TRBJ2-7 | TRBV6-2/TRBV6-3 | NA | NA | CASSHSYEEYF | TGTGCCAGCAGTCACTCCTACGAGGAGTACTTC
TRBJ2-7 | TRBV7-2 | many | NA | CASSPYLYEQYF | TGTGCCAGCAGCCCCTACTTGTACGAGCAGTACTTC
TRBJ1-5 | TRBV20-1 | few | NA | CSARDQSNQPQHF | TGCAGTGCTAGAGATCAGAGCAATCAGCCCCAGCATTTT
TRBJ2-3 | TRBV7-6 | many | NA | CASSLEFSTDTQYF | TGTGCCAGCAGCTTAGAGTTCTCCACAGATACGCAGTATTTT
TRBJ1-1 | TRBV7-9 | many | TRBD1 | CASSLAVSGTGGTEAFF | TGTGCCAGCAGCTTAGCAGTTTCGGGGACAGGGGGTACTGAAGCTTTCTTT
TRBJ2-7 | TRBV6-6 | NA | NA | CASSYFRSSYEQYF | TGTGCCAGCAGTTACTTCAGGAGCTCCTACGAGCAGTACTTC
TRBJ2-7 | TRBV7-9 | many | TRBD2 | CASTPGGSSYEQYF | TGTGCCAGCACCCCGGGCGGGAGCTCCTACGAGCAGTACTTC
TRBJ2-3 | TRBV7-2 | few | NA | CASSLVGGYTDTQYF | TGTGCCAGCAGCTTAGTTGGGGGTTACACAGATACGCAGTATTTT
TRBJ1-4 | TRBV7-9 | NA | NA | CASSIRQANEKLFF | TGTGCCAGCAGCATACGACAGGCTAATGAAAAACTGTTTTTT
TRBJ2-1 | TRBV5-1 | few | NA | CASSTLGPDNEQFF | TGCGCCAGCAGCACATTAGGACCAGACAATGAGCAGTTCTTC
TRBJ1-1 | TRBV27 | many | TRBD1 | CASSLEYDRVNTEAFF | TGTGCCAGCAGTTTAGAATATGACAGGGTGAACACTGAAGCTTTCTTT
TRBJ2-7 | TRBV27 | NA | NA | CASSLSIGGYEQYF | TGTGCCAGCAGTTTATCGATCGGGGGCTACGAGCAGTACTTC
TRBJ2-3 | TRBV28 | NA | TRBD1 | CASSFRGTTRDTQYF | TGTGCCAGCAGTTTCAGGGGGACGACACGAGATACGCAGTATTTT
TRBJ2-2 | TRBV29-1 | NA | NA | CSVERELNTGELFF | TGCAGCGTTGAACGGGAGTTGAACACCGGGGAGCTGTTTTTT
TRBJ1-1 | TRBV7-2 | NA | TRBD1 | CASSLGQGRAFF | TGTGCCAGCAGCTTGGGACAGGGTAGAGCTTTCTTT
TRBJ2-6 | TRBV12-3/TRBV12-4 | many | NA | CASSFDFSGANVLTF | TGTGCCAGCAGTTTTGACTTCTCTGGGGCCAACGTCCTGACTTTC
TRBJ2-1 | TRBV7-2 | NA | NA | CASSLWDPDLNDQFF | TGTGCCAGCAGCTTATGGGACCCGGATTTGAATGACCAGTTCTTC
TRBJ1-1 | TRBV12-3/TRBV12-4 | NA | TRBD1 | CASRGTRTGNTEAFF | TGTGCCAGCAGAGGAACCCGGACAGGGAACACTGAAGCTTTCTTT
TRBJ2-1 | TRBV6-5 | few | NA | CASRAGTFRRDEQFF | TGTGCCAGCAGGGCCGGGACCTTCCGAAGGGATGAGCAGTTCTTC